The present entry profiles one T cell receptor beta chain with its context. The record originates from a study of blood T cell repertoires in COVID-19. Study-level background: From the United States, Italy and Spain came samples of acute and convalescent COVID-19. PBMCs, B-cell-depleted T cells, or T cells were the source of the cDNA or gDNA that made up the material.

The CDR3 contains 16 residues. V shed 6 bases, J shed 2 bases, and the junction held 11 bases outside the gene matches. The germline gives CDR1 SGHTA, CDR2 FQGTGA. Measured with immunoSEQ multiplex PCR; TCRdb has only the in-frame clones, and not every one. The data contain some 29,000 clones, about four fifths of them seen just once; the ten biggest clones take up 7.5% to 10%. This rearrangement joins TRBV7-3 to TRBJ2-3, with 7 bases matching TRBD1. The TCR comes from a man older than 75 with active COVID-19. Sample: peripheral blood. The CDR3 DNA is TGTGCCAGCAGTCTTCAGGGGGTTCCTTCCACAGATACGCAGTATTTT. This gives the protein CASSLQGVPSTDTQYF.